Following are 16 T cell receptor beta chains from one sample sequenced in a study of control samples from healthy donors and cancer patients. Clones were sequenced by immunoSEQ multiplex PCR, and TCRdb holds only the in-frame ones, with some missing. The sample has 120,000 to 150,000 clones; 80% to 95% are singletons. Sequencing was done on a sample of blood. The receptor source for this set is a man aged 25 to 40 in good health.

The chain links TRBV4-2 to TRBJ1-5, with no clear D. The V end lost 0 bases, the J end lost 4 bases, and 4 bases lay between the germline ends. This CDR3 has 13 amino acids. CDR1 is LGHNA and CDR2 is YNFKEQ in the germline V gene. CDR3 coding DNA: TGTGCCAGCAGCCAAGAAGTAAATCAGCCCCAGCATTTT. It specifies CASSQEVNQPQHF.

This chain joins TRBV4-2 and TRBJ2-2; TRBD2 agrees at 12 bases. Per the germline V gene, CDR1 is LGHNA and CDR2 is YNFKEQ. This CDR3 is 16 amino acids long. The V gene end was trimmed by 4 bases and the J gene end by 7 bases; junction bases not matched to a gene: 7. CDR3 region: CASSPSSGRVGGELFF. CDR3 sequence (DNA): TGTGCCAGCAGCCCATCTAGCGGGAGGGTTGGCGGGGAGCTGTTTTTT.

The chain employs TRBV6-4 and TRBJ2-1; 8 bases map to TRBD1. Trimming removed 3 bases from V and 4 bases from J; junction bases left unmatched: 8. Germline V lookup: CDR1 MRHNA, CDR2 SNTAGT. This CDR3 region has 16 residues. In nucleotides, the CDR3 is TGTGCCAGCAGTGAGCTGACAGGGGAGGCATACAATGAGCAGTTCTTC. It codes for CASSELTGEAYNEQFF.

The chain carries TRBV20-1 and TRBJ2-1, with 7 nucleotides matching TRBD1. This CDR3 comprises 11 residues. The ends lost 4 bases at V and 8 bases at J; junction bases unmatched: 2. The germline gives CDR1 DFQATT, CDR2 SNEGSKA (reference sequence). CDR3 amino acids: CSATDRDEQFF. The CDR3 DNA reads TGCAGTGCTACAGACAGGGATGAGCAGTTCTTC.

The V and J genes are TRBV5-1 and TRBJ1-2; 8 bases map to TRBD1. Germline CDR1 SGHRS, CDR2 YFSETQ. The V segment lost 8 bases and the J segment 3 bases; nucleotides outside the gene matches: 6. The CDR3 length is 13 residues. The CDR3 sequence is CASSTGDDYGYTF. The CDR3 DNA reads TGCGCCAGTTCGACAGGGGATGACTATGGCTACACCTTC.

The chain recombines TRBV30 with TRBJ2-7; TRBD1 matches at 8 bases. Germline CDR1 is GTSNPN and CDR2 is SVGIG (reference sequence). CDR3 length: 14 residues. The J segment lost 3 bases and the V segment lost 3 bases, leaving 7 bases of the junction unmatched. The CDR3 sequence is CAWSHGQGLYEQYF. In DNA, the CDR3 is TGTGCCTGGAGCCACGGACAGGGACTCTACGAGCAGTACTTC.

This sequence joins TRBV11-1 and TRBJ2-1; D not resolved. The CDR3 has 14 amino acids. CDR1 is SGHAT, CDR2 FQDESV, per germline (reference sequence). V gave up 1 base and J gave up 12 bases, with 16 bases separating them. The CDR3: CASSLGVLLGGQFF. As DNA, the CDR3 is TGTGCCAGCAGCTTAGGTGTCCTCTTAGGTGGGCAGTTCTTC.

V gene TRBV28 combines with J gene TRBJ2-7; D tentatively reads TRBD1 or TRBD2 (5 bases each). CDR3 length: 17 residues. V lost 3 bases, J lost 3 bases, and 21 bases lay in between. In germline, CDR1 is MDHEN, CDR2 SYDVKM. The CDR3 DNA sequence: TGTGCCAGCAGTTTTGTTAGCAAAAGTGGGGGTAACTACGAGCAGTACTTC. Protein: CASSFVSKSGGNYEQYF.

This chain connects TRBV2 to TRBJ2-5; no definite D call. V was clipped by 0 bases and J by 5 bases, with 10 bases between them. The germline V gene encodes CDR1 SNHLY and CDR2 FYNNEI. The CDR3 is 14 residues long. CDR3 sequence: CASSEAWGPETQYF. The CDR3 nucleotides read TGTGCCAGCAGTGAAGCGTGGGGTCCGGAGACCCAGTACTTC.

The CDR3 region has the DNA TGTGCCAGCAGTCCACCAATTGGGCAGGGGTACAATGAGCAGTTCTTC. Protein sequence: CASSPPIGQGYNEQFF. The chain carries TRBV28 and TRBJ2-1, with D perhaps matching TRBD1 (6 bases). The germline V gene encodes CDR1 MDHEN and CDR2 SYDVKM. V was pared by 5 bases and J by 4 bases, with 18 bases between. The CDR3 loop spans 16 amino acids.

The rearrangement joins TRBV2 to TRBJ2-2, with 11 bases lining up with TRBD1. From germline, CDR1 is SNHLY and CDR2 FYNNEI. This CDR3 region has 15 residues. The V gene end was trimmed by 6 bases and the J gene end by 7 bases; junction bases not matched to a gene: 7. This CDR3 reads CASRYGQGASGELFF. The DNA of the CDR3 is TGTGCCAGCAGATACGGACAGGGGGCGAGCGGGGAGCTGTTTTTT.

CDR3 protein: CASSPAGGIGYTF. The DNA for the CDR3 is TGTGCCAGCAGTCCGGCGGGGGGCATCGGCTACACCTTC. The rearrangement links TRBV12-3 or TRBV12-4 to TRBJ1-2, with a tentative D call TRBD1 (6 bases). V was pared by 5 bases and J by 8 bases, with 15 bases between. The CDR3 totals 13 residues.

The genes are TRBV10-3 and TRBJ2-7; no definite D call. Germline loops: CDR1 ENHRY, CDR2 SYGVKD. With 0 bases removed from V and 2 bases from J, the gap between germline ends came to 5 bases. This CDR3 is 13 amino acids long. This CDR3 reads CAISESATYEQYF. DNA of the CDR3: TGTGCCATCAGTGAGTCAGCCACCTACGAGCAGTACTTC.

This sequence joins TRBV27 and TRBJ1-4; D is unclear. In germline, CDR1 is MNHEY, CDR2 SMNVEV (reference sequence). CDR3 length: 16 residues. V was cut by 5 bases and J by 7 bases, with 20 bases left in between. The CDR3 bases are TGTGCCAGCAGTACGTACCGGACTGCCCGGGGTGAAAAACTGTTTTTT. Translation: CASSTYRTARGEKLFF.

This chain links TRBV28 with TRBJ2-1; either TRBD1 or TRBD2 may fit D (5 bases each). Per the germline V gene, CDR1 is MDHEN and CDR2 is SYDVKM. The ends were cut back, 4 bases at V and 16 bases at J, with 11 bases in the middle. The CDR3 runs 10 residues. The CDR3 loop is CASSSSGTFF. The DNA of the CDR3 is TGTGCCAGCAGTTCCTCCGGGACCTTCTTC.

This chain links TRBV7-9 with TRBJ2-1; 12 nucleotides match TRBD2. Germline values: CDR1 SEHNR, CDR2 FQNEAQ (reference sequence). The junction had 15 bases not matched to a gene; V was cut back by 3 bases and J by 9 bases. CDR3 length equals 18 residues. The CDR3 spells CASSFPLLAGGKYPEQFF. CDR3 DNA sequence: TGTGCCAGCAGCTTCCCCCTCCTAGCGGGGGGGAAGTACCCTGAGCAGTTCTTC.